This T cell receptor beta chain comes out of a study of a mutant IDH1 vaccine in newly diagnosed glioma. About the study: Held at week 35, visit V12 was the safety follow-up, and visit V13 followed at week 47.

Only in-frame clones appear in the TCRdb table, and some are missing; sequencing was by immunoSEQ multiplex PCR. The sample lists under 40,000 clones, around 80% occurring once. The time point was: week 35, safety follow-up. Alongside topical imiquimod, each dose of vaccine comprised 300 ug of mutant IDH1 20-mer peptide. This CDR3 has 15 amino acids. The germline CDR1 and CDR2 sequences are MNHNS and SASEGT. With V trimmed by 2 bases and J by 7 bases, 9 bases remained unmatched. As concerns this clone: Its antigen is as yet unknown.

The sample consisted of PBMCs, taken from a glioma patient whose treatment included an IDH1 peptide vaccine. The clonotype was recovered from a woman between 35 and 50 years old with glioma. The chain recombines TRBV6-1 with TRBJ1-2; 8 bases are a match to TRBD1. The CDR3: CASSERTGGKGGYTF. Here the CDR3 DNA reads TGTGCCAGCAGTGAACGTACAGGGGGAAAAGGTGGCTACACCTTC.